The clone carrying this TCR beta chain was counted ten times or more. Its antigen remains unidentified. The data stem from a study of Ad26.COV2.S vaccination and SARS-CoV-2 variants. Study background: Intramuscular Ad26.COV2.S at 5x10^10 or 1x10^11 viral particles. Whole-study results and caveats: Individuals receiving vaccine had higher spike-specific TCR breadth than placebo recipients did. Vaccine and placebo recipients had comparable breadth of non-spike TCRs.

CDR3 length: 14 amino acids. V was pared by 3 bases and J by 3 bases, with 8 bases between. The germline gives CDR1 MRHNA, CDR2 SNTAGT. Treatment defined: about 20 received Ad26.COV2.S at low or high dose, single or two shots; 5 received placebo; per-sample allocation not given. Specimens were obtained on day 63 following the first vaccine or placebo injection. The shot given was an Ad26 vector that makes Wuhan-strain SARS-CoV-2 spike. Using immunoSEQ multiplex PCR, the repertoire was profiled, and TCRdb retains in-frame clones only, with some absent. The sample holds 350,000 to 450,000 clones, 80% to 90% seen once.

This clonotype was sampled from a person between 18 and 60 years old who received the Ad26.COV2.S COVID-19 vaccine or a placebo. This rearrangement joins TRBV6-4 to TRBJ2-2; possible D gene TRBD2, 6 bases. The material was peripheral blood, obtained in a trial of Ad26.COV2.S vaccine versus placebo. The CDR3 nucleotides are TGTGCCAGCAGTGAAGGACTATACACCGGGGAGCTGTTTTTT. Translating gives CASSEGLYTGELFF.